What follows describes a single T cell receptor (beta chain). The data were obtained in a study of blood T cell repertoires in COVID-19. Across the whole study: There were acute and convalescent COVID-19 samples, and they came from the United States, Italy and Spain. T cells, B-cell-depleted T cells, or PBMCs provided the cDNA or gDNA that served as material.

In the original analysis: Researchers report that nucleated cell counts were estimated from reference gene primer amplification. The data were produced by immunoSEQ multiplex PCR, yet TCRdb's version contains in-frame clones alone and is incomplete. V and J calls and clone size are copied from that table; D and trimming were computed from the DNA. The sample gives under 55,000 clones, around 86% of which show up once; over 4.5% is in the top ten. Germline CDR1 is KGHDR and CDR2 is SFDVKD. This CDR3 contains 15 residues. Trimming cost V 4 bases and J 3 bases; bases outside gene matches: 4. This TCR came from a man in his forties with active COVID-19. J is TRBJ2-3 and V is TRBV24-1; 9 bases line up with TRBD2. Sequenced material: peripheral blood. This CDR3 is CATSDDGLATDTQYF. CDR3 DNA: TGTGCCACCAGTGACGACGGACTAGCGACAGATACGCAGTATTTT.